This note documents a single TCR beta chain sequence. This sample stems from a study of blood T cell repertoires in COVID-19. The germline V and J ends were trimmed by 0 bases and 5 bases, with 6 bases remaining between them. The length of the CDR3 is 14 residues. Germline V lookup: CDR1 SGHRS, CDR2 YFSETQ. The repertoire was sequenced with immunoSEQ multiplex PCR; TCRdb's copy has only in-frame clones and lacks some. This sample yields 80,000 to 95,000 clones, of which just over 85% are seen a single time; roughly 30% belongs to the top ten. The sequence derives from a man aged 50-59 years with active or convalescent COVID-19. The chain couples TRBV5-1 to TRBJ1-6; D not certain. Sequenced input: peripheral blood. This chain's CDR3 is CASSLVSDNSPLHF. The CDR3 nucleotides are TGCGCCAGCAGCTTGGTTTCGGATAATTCACCCCTCCACTTT.